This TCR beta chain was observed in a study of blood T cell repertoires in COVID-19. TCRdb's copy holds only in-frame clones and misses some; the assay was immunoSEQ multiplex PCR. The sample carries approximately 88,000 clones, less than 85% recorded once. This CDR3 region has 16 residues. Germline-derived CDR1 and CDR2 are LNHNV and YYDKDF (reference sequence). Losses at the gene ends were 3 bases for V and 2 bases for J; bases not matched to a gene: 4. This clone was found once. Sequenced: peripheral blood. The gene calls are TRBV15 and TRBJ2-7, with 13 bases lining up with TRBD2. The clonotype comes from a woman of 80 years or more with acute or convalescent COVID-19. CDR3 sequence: CATSRLTSGRTYEQYF. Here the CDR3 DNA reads TGTGCCACCAGCAGGTTGACTAGCGGGAGGACCTACGAGCAGTACTTC.